A single sample is the source of the 4 T cell receptor beta chains below, sequenced in a study of blood T cell repertoires in COVID-19. Produced via immunoSEQ multiplex PCR; TCRdb's table is partial and in-frame only. The sample has under 150,000 clones, 80% to 90% seen once. Sequencing input: peripheral blood. The receptors come from an elderly man with active or convalescent COVID-19.

The chain carries TRBV7-2 and TRBJ1-4; TRBD1 might be the D (6 bases). This CDR3 spans 14 amino acids. V was shortened by 3 bases and J by 8 bases, with 13 bases between the two germline ends. CDR1 SGHTA and CDR2 FQGNSA come from the germline V gene. The CDR3 reads CASSFRGTGEKLFF. CDR3 coding DNA: TGTGCCAGCAGCTTTAGGGGGACGGGCGAAAAACTGTTTTTT.

The chain joins TRBV10-3 to TRBJ2-1; possible D gene TRBD2, 7 bases. The length of the CDR3 is 15 residues. Looked up from germline, CDR1 is ENHRY and CDR2 is SYGVKD. Between the trimmed V and J ends, which lost 3 bases and 1 base, there was a span of 10 bases. The CDR3 DNA sequence: TGTGCCATCAGTGACCGGGGGGCTTCCTACAATGAGCAGTTCTTC. It translates to CAISDRGASYNEQFF.

The chain joins TRBV5-1 to TRBJ2-5; TRBD1 is a possible D gene (6 bases). The CDR3 runs to 15 residues. Germline CDR1 is SGHRS and CDR2 is YFSETQ. The V end lost 3 bases, the J end lost 5 bases, and 17 bases lay between the germline ends. The CDR3 DNA reads TGCGCCAGCAGCTGGGGACGACAGGCCGTGGAGACCCAGTACTTC. Translating it yields CASSWGRQAVETQYF.

The chain carries TRBV10-2 and TRBJ1-2; D may be TRBD1 (6 bases). Germline-derived CDR1 and CDR2 are WSHSY and SAAADI. The V gene lost 6 bases and the J gene lost 4 bases, with 15 bases spanning the gap. This CDR3 is 14 amino acids long. The CDR3 DNA follows: TGCGCCAGCAGACCGCAACAGGGCGGCTATGGCTACACCTTC. It yields the protein CASRPQQGGYGYTF.